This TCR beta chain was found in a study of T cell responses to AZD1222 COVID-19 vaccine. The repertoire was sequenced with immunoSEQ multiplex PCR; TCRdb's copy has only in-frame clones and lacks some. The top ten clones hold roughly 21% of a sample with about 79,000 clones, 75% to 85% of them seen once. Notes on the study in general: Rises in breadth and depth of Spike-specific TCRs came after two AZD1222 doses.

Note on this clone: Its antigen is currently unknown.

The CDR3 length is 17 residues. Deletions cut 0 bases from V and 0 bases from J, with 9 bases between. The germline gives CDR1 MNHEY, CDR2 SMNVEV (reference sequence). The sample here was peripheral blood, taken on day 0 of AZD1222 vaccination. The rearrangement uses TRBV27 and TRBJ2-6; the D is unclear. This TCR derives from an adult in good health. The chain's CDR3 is CASSLSVLLSGANVLTF. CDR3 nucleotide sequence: TGTGCCAGCAGTTTATCGGTTCTCCTCTCTGGGGCCAACGTCCTGACTTTC. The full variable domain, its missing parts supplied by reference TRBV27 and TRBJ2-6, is EAQVTQNPRYLITVTGKKLTVTCSQNMNHEYMSWYRQDPGLGLRQIYYSMNVEVTDKGDVPEGYKVSRKEKRNFPLILESPSPNQTSLYFCASSLSVLLSGANVLTFGAGSRLTVL.